One and the same sample provided the 8 T cell receptor beta chains below, sequenced in a study of siplizumab effects on memory and regulatory T cells. Repertoires were generated with immunoSEQ multiplex PCR, while TCRdb's copy carries only in-frame clones and drops some. Of about 120,000 clones listed, less than 95% are singletons. What was sequenced was non-Treg CD4+ T cells sorted from blood. The receptors originated from a human donor in good health.

The gene calls are TRBV7-9 and TRBJ1-2; no clear D gene. Germline V CDR1 and CDR2: SEHNR, FQNEAQ (reference sequence). Between the trimmed V and J ends, which lost 7 bases and 5 bases, there was a span of 17 bases. This CDR3 comprises 14 residues. This CDR3 reads CASTNRFLRYGYTF. The CDR3 DNA follows: TGTGCCAGCACCAACCGGTTTTTGAGATATGGCTACACCTTC.

This clone is a singleton in its sample. The DNA for the CDR3 is TGCGCCAGCGGGGGGGACATAAACTATGGCTACACCTTC. It yields the protein CASGGDINYGYTF. V and J are TRBV5-1 and TRBJ1-2; possible D gene TRBD1, 6 bases. CDR1 is SGHRS and CDR2 is YFSETQ in the germline V gene. Trimming removed 7 bases at V and 2 bases at J, with 12 bases between. The CDR3 is made up of 13 amino acids.

The chain carries TRBV5-6 and TRBJ1-1; D not certain. The CDR3 consists of 14 residues. The V gene's germline CDR1 is SGHDT and CDR2 YYEEEE. Trimming pared 4 bases from V and 0 bases from J, leaving 10 bases between. CDR3 protein: CASSTQTVNTEAFF. In nucleotides, the CDR3 is TGTGCCAGCAGCACCCAGACCGTGAACACTGAAGCTTTCTTT. The complete variable domain, with remaining parts taken from reference TRBV5-6 and TRBJ1-1, reads DAGVTQSPTHLIKTRGQQVTLRCSPKSGHDTVSWYQQALGQGPQFIFQYYEEEERQRGNFPDRFSGHQFPNYSSELNVNALLLGDSALYLCASSTQTVNTEAFFGQGTRLTVV.

Of note for this clone: One end of the junction fails to match germline, which may point to a read error. The chain uses TRBV11-2 and TRBJ2-1, with D possibly being TRBD1 (5 bases). CDR1 and CDR2 from the germline V gene are SGHAT and FQNNGV. There are 15 residues in the CDR3. Written as DNA, the CDR3 is TGTGCCAGCAGCTTAGAAGTGTCAAGTGGGGCAAGGCGAATCTTC. Translation: CASSLEVSSGARRIF.

This clone has only a few counts. The chain links TRBV2 to TRBJ2-2; D may be TRBD2 (5 bases). Germline V gene data show CDR1 as SNHLY and CDR2 as FYNNEI. CDR3 length: 14 residues. Trimming took 6 bases from V and 0 from J, leaving 8 bases between them. The CDR3: CASRAVTNTGELFF. The CDR3, as DNA: TGTGCCAGCAGAGCGGTAACGAACACCGGGGAGCTGTTTTTT.

V gene TRBV2 combines with J gene TRBJ1-5; possible D gene TRBD1, 6 bases. Germline V lookup: CDR1 SNHLY, CDR2 FYNNEI. The length of the CDR3 is 15 residues. Trimming pared 6 bases from V and 2 bases from J, leaving 14 bases between. CDR3 bases: TGTGCCAGCAGCGATCGGACAGATCGCAATCAGCCCCAGCATTTT. It codes for CASSDRTDRNQPQHF. Variable domain in full (rest from reference TRBV2 and TRBJ1-5): EPEVTQTPSHQVTQMGQEVILRCVPISNHLYFYWYRQILGQKVEFLVSFYNNEISEKSEIFDDQFSVERPDGSNFTLKIRSTKLEDSAMYFCASSDRTDRNQPQHFGDGTRLSIL.

This sequence joins TRBV5-1 and TRBJ1-1, with 7 bases matching TRBD1. The CDR3 is 15 residues long. Germline CDR1 and CDR2: SGHRS and YFSETQ. J lost 4 bases, V lost 0 bases, and 6 bases had no gene match. CDR3 coding DNA: TGCGCCAGCAGCTTGGGAACAGGGGTCCCCACTGAAGCTTTCTTT. It is translated as CASSLGTGVPTEAFF.

This chain links TRBV15 with TRBJ1-1; D might be TRBD1 (6 bases). The germline V gene encodes CDR1 LNHNV and CDR2 YYDKDF (reference sequence). The CDR3 extends over 15 amino acids. The V and J ends lost 1 base and 1 base respectively, with 10 bases between them. This CDR3 reads CATSRVDSGNTEAFF. The CDR3 DNA reads TGTGCCACCAGCAGAGTGGACAGTGGGAACACTGAAGCTTTCTTT.